Listed below are T cell receptor beta chains from one sample, sequenced in a study of identifying expanded T cells in peripheral blood. The protocol was immunoSEQ multiplex PCR, while the TCRdb copy is restricted to in-frame clones and leaves out a portion. The sample records 97,000 or so clones, roughly 88% being singletons. Sequenced: blood. The receptors stem from a person aged 18 to 75 in good health. Both conserved end residues are trimmed from each CDR3. A D gene is named only where the DNA matches it firmly.

CDR3 protein	D gene	J gene	V gene
ASSGTRVNEQF	TRBD2	TRBJ2-1	TRBV2
ASGYPGSNQPQH	.	TRBJ1-5	TRBV6-6
SVVVPLPNYGYT	.	TRBJ1-2	TRBV29-1
ASSPSRAATYNEQF	.	TRBJ2-1	TRBV4-1
ASSPDRGNSNQPQH	TRBD1	TRBJ1-5	TRBV5-6
SVEDPYGDRQY	TRBD1	TRBJ2-7	TRBV29-1
ASSLGTGGVYGYT	TRBD1	TRBJ1-2	TRBV5-1
ASSFDGLNYGYT	.	TRBJ1-2	TRBV6-6
ASRGAGTGELF	.	TRBJ2-2	TRBV6-1
ASSEGGRILIQETQY	.	TRBJ2-5	TRBV2
ASSQLAGNLYEQY	TRBD2	TRBJ2-7	TRBV13
ASTEHQGRSGYT	.	TRBJ1-2	TRBV6-5
ATKGLAPRPSTDTQY	TRBD2	TRBJ2-3	TRBV10-3